This TCR beta chain was sequenced for a study of control samples from healthy donors and cancer patients (TCRdb year 2020). Receptors were amplified or captured by the immunoSEQ multiplex PCR assay. TCRdb re-hosts the immuneACCESS table, in-frame sequences only. Its copies lack some clones; in the studies checked, an unresolved V gene accounts for under half of them, and the cause for the rest is not known. The sample table contains fewer than 70,000 clones; only one count was recorded for 87% of them. 11% to 15% of the sample rests with the top ten. A remark on this clone: It lacks a known antigen. Base quality data are lacking; no much larger clone is found one base away.

After removal of 5 bases from V and 3 bases from J, the junction retains 13 bases not matched to a gene. Taken from cysteine to phenylalanine, the CDR3 has 18 residues. Only the CDR3 DNA stays, 54 bases, in frame from base 1. The germline V gene (reference sequence) yields LGHDT for CDR1 and YNNKEL for CDR2. This receptor was obtained from a man aged 55-75 years with head and neck cancer. Input material: PBMCs. This receptor chain uses TRBV3-1 (or the pseudogene TRBV3-2) and TRBJ2-5; TRBD2 fits 12 bases in the junction. The nucleotides are TGTGCCAGCAGCGCTCGACTAGCGGGAGTGATAAGGGAAGAGACCCAGTACTTC. Its protein product is CASSARLAGVIREETQYF.